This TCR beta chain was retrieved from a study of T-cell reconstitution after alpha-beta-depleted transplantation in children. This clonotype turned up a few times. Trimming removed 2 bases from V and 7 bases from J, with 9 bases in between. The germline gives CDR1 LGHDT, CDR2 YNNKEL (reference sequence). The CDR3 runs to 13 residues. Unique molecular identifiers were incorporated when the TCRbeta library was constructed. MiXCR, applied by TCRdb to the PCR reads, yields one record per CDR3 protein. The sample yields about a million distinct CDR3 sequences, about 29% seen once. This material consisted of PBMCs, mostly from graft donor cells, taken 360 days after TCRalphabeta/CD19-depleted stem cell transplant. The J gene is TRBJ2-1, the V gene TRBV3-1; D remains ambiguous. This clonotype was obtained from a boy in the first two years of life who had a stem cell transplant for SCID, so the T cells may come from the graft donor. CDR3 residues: CASSQWVLNEQFF. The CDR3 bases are TGTGCCAGCAGCCAATGGGTGTTAAATGAGCAGTTCTTC.